The 30 T cell receptor beta chains below were found in one sample sequenced in a study of radiation and T cells in renal cell carcinoma. This table comes from immunoSEQ multiplex PCR, and its TCRdb copy is limited to in-frame clones, with some not included. The sample holds 100,000 to 150,000 clones; around 80% are singletons and the top ten take approximately 3%. The time point was: baseline pretreatment blood. Indicated treatment: 15 Gy SBRT to primary tumor, nephrectomy 4 weeks later. The starting material was blood, obtained from a patient whose treatment included radiotherapy and nephrectomy. Source of these receptors: a woman aged 55-70 years with renal cell carcinoma.

This clone has just one count. The genes are TRBV28 and TRBJ2-4; D is possibly TRBD1 (5 bases). This CDR3 comprises 16 residues. V was cut by 5 bases and J by 0 bases, with 14 bases left in between. Germline V gene lookup returns CDR1 MDHEN and CDR2 SYDVKM. CDR3 loop: CASSPSQGLAKNIQYF. The DNA of the CDR3 is TGTGCCAGCAGTCCATCTCAGGGTCTAGCCAAAAACATTCAGTACTTC.

The chain has TRBV5-1 and TRBJ1-1; D possibly corresponds to TRBD1 (5 bases). There are 14 residues in the CDR3. V was cut by 4 bases and J by 2 bases, with 12 bases left in between. The germline V gene encodes CDR1 SGHRS and CDR2 YFSETQ. The CDR3 region is CASSRWDPNTEAFF. As DNA, the CDR3 is TGCGCCAGCAGCCGCTGGGACCCCAACACTGAAGCTTTCTTT.

This chain connects TRBV14 to TRBJ2-3, with a tentative D call TRBD2 (6 bases). Trimming pared 1 base from V and 8 bases from J, leaving 19 bases between. The CDR3 is made up of 16 amino acids. Germline values: CDR1 SGHDN, CDR2 FVKESK. This chain's CDR3 is CASSQVPGPLGGTQYF. The CDR3 DNA is TGTGCCAGCAGCCAAGTGCCGGGACCCTTGGGGGGTACGCAGTATTTT.

The rearrangement links TRBV5-1 to TRBJ2-3; TRBD2 agrees at 10 bases. V lost 4 bases to trimming and J lost 0 bases; unmatched junction nucleotides: 2. The germline gives CDR1 SGHRS, CDR2 YFSETQ. The CDR3 contains 15 residues. CDR3 in amino acids: CASSVTSGSTDTQYF. The CDR3 nucleotides read TGCGCCAGCAGCGTGACTAGCGGGAGCACAGATACGCAGTATTTT.

J is TRBJ2-2 and V is TRBV30; D could derive from TRBD1 or TRBD2 (5 bases each). Trimming stripped 0 bases from V and 8 bases from J, with 13 bases between. The CDR3 length is 14 residues. CDR1 and CDR2 from the germline V gene are GTSNPN and SVGIG (reference sequence). The CDR3 bases are TGTGCCTGGAGTGTGCACGTCGGGGCTGGGGAGCTGTTTTTT. This encodes CAWSVHVGAGELFF. The variable domain in full, with the rest retrieved from reference TRBV30 and TRBJ2-2, is SQTIHQWPATLVQPVGSPLSLECTVEGTSNPNLYWYRQAAGRGLQLLFYSVGIGQISSEVPQNLSASRPQDRQFILSSKKLLLSDSGFYLCAWSVHVGAGELFFGEGSRLTVL.

This clone showed up just once. The genes are TRBV11-3 and TRBJ2-3, with 7 bases identical to TRBD2. Germline V gene lookup returns CDR1 SGHNT and CDR2 YENEEA. CDR3 length equals 14 residues. V shed 4 bases and J 2 bases; nucleotides not matched to a gene: 3. The chain's CDR3 is CASSSGGNTDTQYF. The CDR3 DNA reads TGTGCCAGCAGCTCCGGGGGGAACACAGATACGCAGTATTTT.

This clone was recorded once. The chain combines TRBV9 with TRBJ2-2; D possibly corresponds to TRBD2 (5 bases). This CDR3 contains 16 residues. V was cut by 0 bases and J by 10 bases, with 19 bases left in between. Germline V CDR1 and CDR2: SGDLS, YYNGEE. This CDR3 is CASSVEVLALKAELFF. The CDR3 bases are TGTGCCAGCAGCGTAGAGGTCTTAGCGCTGAAGGCGGAGCTGTTTTTT.

V gene TRBV7-9 combines with J gene TRBJ1-2; 9 bases line up with TRBD1. Trimming took 1 base from V and 13 from J; bases not matched to a gene: 7. The CDR3 has 13 residues. Per the germline V gene, CDR1 is SEHNR and CDR2 is FQNEAQ (reference sequence). CDR3 region: CASSLGGDRASTF. The CDR3 nucleotides are TGTGCCAGCAGCTTAGGGGGGGACAGGGCGAGCACCTTC.

This clone occurred once. This chain uses TRBV4-1 with TRBJ1-6; no clear D. Deletions cut 0 bases from V and 10 bases from J, with 13 bases between. Looked up from germline, CDR1 is MGHRA and CDR2 is YSYEKL. The CDR3 runs to 15 residues. CDR3 sequence (DNA): TGCGCCAGCAGCCAAGATAGAATTCCGGGGTCACCCCTCCACTTT. It codes for CASSQDRIPGSPLHF.

The genes are TRBV5-5 and TRBJ2-1; D is possibly TRBD2 (5 bases). The CDR3 has 17 residues. V lost 0 bases, J lost 0 bases, and 13 bases lay in between. CDR1 and CDR2 from the germline V gene are SGHKS and YYEKEE (reference sequence). CDR3 loop: CASSLAPIGSSYNEQFF. The CDR3, as DNA: TGTGCCAGCAGCTTGGCCCCGATTGGGAGCTCCTACAATGAGCAGTTCTTC.

The gene calls are TRBV1 and TRBJ1-6. TRBV1 constitutes a pseudogene. The CDR3 is 17 residues long. The CDR3 loop is CTSSQDRTKESNSPLHF. CDR3 coding DNA: TGCACCAGCAGCCAAGATCGAACGAAAGAAAGTAATTCACCCCTCCACTTT.

This chain joins TRBV12-5 and TRBJ2-3, with D perhaps matching TRBD1 (5 bases). V shed 6 bases and J shed 1 base, with 29 bases lying between them. Germline CDR1 and CDR2: LGHNT and FRNRAP. The CDR3 consists of 20 residues. CDR3 residues: CASGPLPGPKGLGGTDTQYF. The DNA of the CDR3 is TGTGCTAGTGGCCCTCTTCCGGGTCCCAAGGGCCTAGGGGGCACAGATACGCAGTATTTT.

The rearrangement uses TRBV7-2 and TRBJ2-7, with TRBD2 matching over 8 bases. This CDR3 has 14 residues. Germline assignment: CDR1 SGHTA and CDR2 FQGNSA. The V and J ends lost 5 bases and 2 bases, in that order; junction bases with no gene match: 5. Here the CDR3 DNA reads TGTGCCAGCAGCCTAACTAGCGGTACCTACGAGCAGTACTTC. This gives the protein CASSLTSGTYEQYF. The variable domain in full, with the rest retrieved from reference TRBV7-2 and TRBJ2-7, is GAGVSQSPSNKVTEKGKDVELRCDPISGHTALYWYRQSLGQGLEFLIYFQGNSAPDKSGLPSDRFSAERTGGSVSTLTIQRTQQEDSAVYLCASSLTSGTYEQYFGPGTRLTVT.

This rearrangement joins TRBV27 to TRBJ1-5; no clear D. Germline V CDR1 and CDR2: MNHEY, SMNVEV (reference sequence). This CDR3 has 12 amino acids. Trimming stripped 8 bases from V and 2 bases from J, with 7 bases between. The CDR3 DNA reads as TGTGCCAGCGGAGTTGGCAATCAGCCCCAGCATTTT. Translated, it gives CASGVGNQPQHF.

A word on this clone: Other nucleotide sequences in the sample specify the same CDR3. This chain uses TRBV7-6 with TRBJ1-1; no clear D. The CDR3 is made up of 14 amino acids. CDR1 SGHVS and CDR2 FNYEAQ come from the germline V gene. The V end lost 2 bases, the J end lost 1 base, and 8 bases lay between the germline ends. Written as DNA, the CDR3 is TGTGCCAGCAGCTTATCGCCGGGGAACACTGAAGCTTTCTTT. It is translated as CASSLSPGNTEAFF.

This clone was detected a few times. The chain is built from TRBV6-1 and TRBJ1-5; 11 nucleotides line up with TRBD1. Germline lookup yields CDR1 MNHNS and CDR2 SASEGT. The V and J ends lost 9 bases and 2 bases, in that order; junction bases with no gene match: 6. The CDR3 is 15 residues long. CDR3 in amino acids: CASLGQGAGNQPQHF. The CDR3 DNA follows: TGTGCCAGTTTAGGACAGGGGGCAGGCAATCAGCCCCAGCATTTT.

To note about this clone: At the DNA level, this CDR3 is encoded by other sequences in the same sample as well. This chain uses TRBV18 with TRBJ1-5; perhaps TRBD1 as D (5 bases). CDR1 KGHSH and CDR2 LQKENI come from the germline V gene. With 3 bases removed from V and 2 bases from J, the gap between germline ends came to 5 bases. CDR3 size: 13 residues. CDR3 sequence reads: CASSPTGNQPQHF. CDR3 DNA: TGTGCCAGCTCACCGACAGGCAATCAGCCCCAGCATTTT.

This sequence joins TRBV5-1 and TRBJ2-3; D perhaps matches TRBD1 (6 bases). Germline values: CDR1 SGHRS, CDR2 YFSETQ. This CDR3 contains 14 residues. The V gene lost 0 bases and the J gene lost 5 bases, with 10 bases spanning the gap. The CDR3 bases are TGCGCCAGCAGCTTGGACAGGGCCAGAGATACGCAGTATTTT. It codes for CASSLDRARDTQYF.

This clone was seen a handful of times. The CDR3 is CSASFPREQFF. As DNA, the CDR3 is TGCAGTGCTAGTTTCCCCAGGGAGCAGTTCTTC. This chain joins TRBV20-1 and TRBJ2-1; D uncertain. V was shortened by 3 bases and J by 10 bases, with 10 bases between the two germline ends. CDR1 DFQATT and CDR2 SNEGSKA come from the germline V gene (reference sequence). This CDR3 has 11 amino acids.

This clone has just one count. The gene calls are TRBV18 and TRBJ2-5, with D perhaps TRBD1 (6 bases). Germline V gene data show CDR1 as KGHSH and CDR2 as LQKENI. Trimming cost V 4 bases and J 2 bases, with 8 bases left between them. The CDR3 is made up of 13 amino acids. CDR3 in amino acids: CASSRTEQETQYF. DNA for the CDR3: TGTGCCAGCTCACGGACAGAGCAAGAGACCCAGTACTTC. The full variable domain, rest sourced from reference TRBV18 and TRBJ2-5, is NAGVMQNPRHLVRRRGQEARLRCSPMKGHSHVYWYRQLPEEGLKFMVYLQKENIIDESGMPKERFSAEFPKEGPSILRIQQVVRGDSAAYFCASSRTEQETQYFGPGTRLLVL.

The chain employs TRBV6-5 and TRBJ2-7; D unclear. Germline V CDR1 and CDR2: MNHEY, SVGAGI. The V end was cut by 0 bases, the J end by 5 bases, with 14 bases between. The CDR3 has 15 amino acids. The CDR3 here is CASSYSVLANHEQYF. The CDR3, as DNA: TGTGCCAGCAGTTACTCGGTCTTGGCGAACCACGAGCAGTACTTC.

The chain recombines TRBV28 with TRBJ1-1, with D perhaps matching TRBD1 (5 bases). Trimming took 7 bases from V and 6 from J, leaving 18 bases between them. Germline assignment: CDR1 MDHEN and CDR2 SYDVKM. The CDR3 is 14 amino acids. CDR3 in DNA: TGTGCCAGCATCGAAGGGGCCCTGGGGGCTGAAGCTTTCTTT. Its translation: CASIEGALGAEAFF.

The CDR3 loop is CASSLAGLAGGKETQYF. The CDR3 DNA is TGTGCCAGCAGCTTGGCGGGACTAGCGGGGGGTAAAGAGACCCAGTACTTC. This sequence joins TRBV5-4 and TRBJ2-5; 15 bases map to TRBD2. Germline CDR1 reads SGHNT; CDR2 reads YYREEE (reference sequence). This CDR3 is built from 17 residues. J lost 3 bases, V lost 0 bases, and 3 bases had no gene match.

This clone showed up just a few times. V and J are TRBV19 and TRBJ2-2; D might be TRBD2 (7 bases). V lost 7 bases and J 6 bases, leaving 21 bases between the germline ends. The CDR3 extends over 16 amino acids. The germline gives CDR1 LNHDA, CDR2 SQIVND (reference sequence). CDR3 residues: CASTPGGGGVPGELFF. The CDR3, as DNA: TGTGCCAGTACTCCCGGTGGGGGGGGCGTTCCCGGGGAGCTGTTTTTT.

This sequence joins TRBV6-5 and TRBJ1-1; a possible D gene is TRBD1 (6 bases). The CDR3 is made up of 15 amino acids. Trimming cost V 6 bases and J 3 bases, with 17 bases left between them. Germline CDR1 reads MNHEY; CDR2 reads SVGAGI. The CDR3 loop reads CASSSRGGGYTEAFF. The DNA for the CDR3 is TGTGCCAGCAGCTCTCGGGGGGGCGGCTACACTGAAGCTTTCTTT.

The V gene is TRBV5-1, the J gene TRBJ1-2; D gene ambiguous. CDR3 length: 16 amino acids. V was cut by 0 bases and J by 4 bases, with 16 bases left in between. Per germline, CDR1 SGHRS and CDR2 YFSETQ. Here the CDR3 reads CASSLVGELEAYGYTF. In DNA, the CDR3 is TGCGCCAGCAGCTTGGTTGGGGAATTGGAGGCCTATGGCTACACCTTC.

This clone was detected only a few times. The rearrangement links TRBV5-6 to TRBJ2-7; 12 bases map to TRBD1. The trim removed 7 bases at V and 6 bases at J, leaving 5 bases unmatched. This CDR3 spans 13 amino acids. CDR1 is SGHDT, CDR2 YYEEEE, per germline. The CDR3 here is CASGRDRGLEQYF. The DNA for the CDR3 is TGTGCCAGCGGCCGGGACAGGGGGCTCGAGCAGTACTTC.

The chain uses TRBV27 and TRBJ1-1, with 9 bases fitting TRBD1. The V and J ends lost 10 bases and 1 base, in that order; junction bases with no gene match: 10. The germline CDR1 and CDR2 sequences are MNHEY and SMNVEV (reference sequence). The CDR3 covers 15 residues. CDR3: CATQKWTGANTEAFF. Here the CDR3 DNA reads TGTGCCACCCAAAAGTGGACAGGGGCGAACACTGAAGCTTTCTTT.

This chain connects TRBV11-3 to TRBJ2-7, with 10 bases lining up with TRBD1. Germline V gives CDR1 SGHNT, CDR2 YENEEA. The CDR3 is 15 residues long. V lost 1 base and J lost 2; bases outside the gene matches: 2. This CDR3 is CASSLGGTGAYEQYF. The CDR3 DNA follows: TGTGCCAGCAGCTTAGGGGGGACAGGGGCCTACGAGCAGTACTTC.

This clone was seen more than once but under ten times. The V gene is TRBV30, the J gene TRBJ1-1; no reliable D call. The CDR3 is made up of 14 amino acids. V was clipped by 5 bases and J by 0 bases, with 13 bases between them. Germline loops: CDR1 GTSNPN, CDR2 SVGIG (reference sequence). In DNA form, the CDR3 reads TGTGCCTGGCGGAGGCAAGACCTGAACACTGAAGCTTTCTTT. Protein: CAWRRQDLNTEAFF.